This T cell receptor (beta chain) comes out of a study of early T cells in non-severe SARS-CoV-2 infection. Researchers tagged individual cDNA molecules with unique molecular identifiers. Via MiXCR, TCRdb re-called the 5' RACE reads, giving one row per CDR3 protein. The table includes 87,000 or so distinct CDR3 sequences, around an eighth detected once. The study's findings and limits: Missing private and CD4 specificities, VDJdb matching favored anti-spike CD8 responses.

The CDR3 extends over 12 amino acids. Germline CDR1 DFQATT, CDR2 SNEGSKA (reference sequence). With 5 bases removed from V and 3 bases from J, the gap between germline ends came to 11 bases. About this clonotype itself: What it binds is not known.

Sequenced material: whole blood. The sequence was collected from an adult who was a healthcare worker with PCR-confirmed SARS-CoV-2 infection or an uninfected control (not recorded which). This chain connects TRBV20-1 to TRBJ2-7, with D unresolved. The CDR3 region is CSAQPGNYEQYF. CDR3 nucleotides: TGCAGTGCTCAACCGGGTAACTACGAGCAGTACTTC.